A selection of T cell receptor beta chains follows, all from one sample in a study of radiotherapy plus CTLA-4 blockade in lung cancer. Assay used: immunoSEQ multiplex PCR; TCRdb lists only in-frame clones, some missing. This table has roughly 62,000 clones, roughly 76% appearing once. The material was peripheral blood, obtained from a patient treated with radiotherapy plus ipilimumab. The receptors derive from a human donor with non-small cell lung cancer who had a complete response to radiotherapy plus ipilimumab. CDR3s include the opening cysteine and the closing phenylalanine or tryptophan. Fields, in order: CDR3 protein, CDR3 DNA, V gene, D gene, clone size, CDR3 length, J gene. D genes are given only for firm matches. Some rows mark clone size as missing; the rest say once, few, many or name a class of expanded clone.

CASSSRRVGEKLFF TGTGCCAGTAGTAGCCGGAGGGTGGGTGAAAAACTGTTTTTT TRBV19 . few 14 TRBJ1-4
CASSLAWTVNTEAFF TGCGCCAGCAGCTTGGCGTGGACAGTGAACACTGAAGCTTTCTTT TRBV5-1 . . 15 TRBJ1-1
CASSGYGTSGPDTQYF TGTGCCAGTAGTGGGTACGGGACTAGCGGTCCAGATACGCAGTATTTT TRBV19 TRBD2 . 16 TRBJ2-3
CASRGPDTQYF TGTGCTTCGCGGGGCCCAGATACGCAGTATTTT TRBV19 . few 11 TRBJ2-3
CASSYSTGPGSYEQYF TGTGCCAGCAGTTACTCGACAGGGCCAGGCTCCTACGAGCAGTACTTC TRBV6-6 TRBD1 . 16 TRBJ2-7
CASRKRDRLTEQYF TGTGCCAGCAGGAAACGGGACAGGCTTACCGAGCAGTACTTC TRBV28 TRBD1 once 14 TRBJ2-7
CASSLGVAVSYEQYF TGTGCCAGCAGCTTAGGAGTAGCGGTCTCCTACGAGCAGTACTTC TRBV7-2 . . 15 TRBJ2-7
CASTWGQGNYEQYF TGTGCCAGCACCTGGGGACAGGGGAACTACGAGCAGTACTTC TRBV6-1 TRBD1 . 14 TRBJ2-7
CAWSASHRRGGPGEQFF TGTGCCTGGAGTGCTTCCCACAGGCGGGGGGGGCCCGGTGAGCAGTTCTTC TRBV30 TRBD2 . 17 TRBJ2-1
CASSSSGNSYEQYF TGCGCCAGCAGTTCCTCAGGGAACTCCTACGAGCAGTACTTC TRBV10-1 . . 14 TRBJ2-7
CASSLSAGYNEQFF TGTGCCAGCAGTTTGAGCGCCGGCTACAATGAGCAGTTCTTC TRBV28 . . 14 TRBJ2-1
CASRTANGPSDTQYF TGCGCCAGCAGGACAGCGAACGGGCCATCGGATACGCAGTATTTT TRBV5-1 . . 15 TRBJ2-3
CASSFTGTYNEQFF TGTGCCAGCAGCTTTACGGGTACCTACAATGAGCAGTTCTTC TRBV7-8 . . 14 TRBJ2-1
CASRGRAVGLNEQFF TGTGCCAGCAGAGGTCGAGCTGTGGGGCTCAATGAGCAGTTCTTC TRBV2 . . 15 TRBJ2-1
CASSPLDMTGLLHGYTF TGTGCCAGCAGCCCCCTTGACATGACAGGGTTGCTCCATGGCTACACCTTC TRBV7-9 TRBD1 . 17 TRBJ1-2
CASSTHLLRGEQFF TGTGCCAGTAGTACGCACTTACTGAGAGGCGAGCAGTTCTTC TRBV19 . few 14 TRBJ2-1
CASSSERGTEAFF TGTGCCAGCAGTTCTGAAAGGGGGACTGAAGCTTTCTTT TRBV6-1 . . 13 TRBJ1-1
CASSSPSGLAGVVEETQYF TGTGCCAGCAGCTCACCTTCGGGGCTAGCGGGAGTGGTGGAAGAGACCCAGTACTTC TRBV5-4 TRBD2 . 19 TRBJ2-5
CASSLDETGADTQYF TGCGCCAGCAGCTTGGATGAGACCGGGGCAGATACGCAGTATTTT TRBV5-1 . . 15 TRBJ2-3
CASSLGGGRGDTQYF TGTGCCAGCAGCCTTGGGGGAGGGAGGGGAGATACGCAGTATTTT TRBV27 TRBD2 . 15 TRBJ2-3
CASSRLTGGVSNQPQHF TGCGCCAGCAGCCGCTTGACAGGGGGCGTGAGCAATCAGCCCCAGCATTTT TRBV4-1 TRBD1 once 17 TRBJ1-5
CAWSVWSGGKSEAFF TGTGCCTGGAGTGTATGGTCAGGGGGCAAGTCTGAAGCTTTCTTT TRBV30 TRBD1 . 15 TRBJ1-1